A selection of T cell receptor beta chains follows, all from one sample in a study of T cell changes during pregnancy in multiple sclerosis. Measured with immunoSEQ multiplex PCR; TCRdb has only the in-frame clones, and not every one. The data contain approximately 90,000 clones, more than 85% of them singletons. The sample here was peripheral blood, taken before pregnancy. The receptors stem from a female donor with multiple sclerosis, enrolled in a pregnancy study. The CDR3 runs from the conserved cysteine through the conserved F or W. The D gene is left open where the match is weak. Clone size is not always given. Where it is, it says once, few, many or a class for expanded clones.

d_gene	v_gene	abundance	j_gene	CDR3nt	CDR3aa
.	TRBV5-5	.	TRBJ2-7	TGTGCCAGCAGCTTGGAACTAGACTCCTACGGAGTCTTC	CASSLELDSYGVF
TRBD2	TRBV7-9	.	TRBJ2-1	TGTGCCAGCAGCTTAGCAAGCGGGAGGATAAATGAGCAGTTCTTC	CASSLASGRINEQFF
.	TRBV19	.	TRBJ1-1	TGTGCCAGTACACTTCGGGGTGGGTTTGTGAACACTGAAGCTTTCTTT	CASTLRGGFVNTEAFF
TRBD1	TRBV5-1	.	TRBJ1-5	TGCGCCAGCAGCTTGGAGACAGGGGGCCATCAGCCCCAGCATTTT	CASSLETGGHQPQHF
.	TRBV4-3	.	TRBJ1-5	TGCGCCAGCAGCCAAGACTTGGCGGGCCAGCAGCCCCAGCATTTT	CASSQDLAGQQPQHF
.	TRBV27	.	TRBJ2-7	TGTGCCAGCAGTTTATCGAGTAGGGGTGGGGCCTACGAGCAGTACTTC	CASSLSSRGGAYEQYF
TRBD2	TRBV2	.	TRBJ2-1	TGTGCCAGCAGTTCTCTAGCGGGAGTACTCGATGAGCAGTTCTTC	CASSSLAGVLDEQFF
TRBD2	TRBV5-1	.	TRBJ2-7	TGCGCCAGCAGCTTGGCTAGAACTAGCGGGACGTACGAGCAGTACTTC	CASSLARTSGTYEQYF
.	TRBV11-2	.	TRBJ1-4	TGTGCCAGCAGCTTATTTGAGGGCACTAATGAAAAACTGTTTTTT	CASSLFEGTNEKLFF
.	TRBV4-2	.	TRBJ2-5	TGTGCCAGCAGCCAATGGTTAGCGGAGAGGGAGACCCAGTACTTC	CASSQWLAERETQYF
TRBD1	TRBV18	once	TRBJ1-3	TGTGCCAGCTCACCACCAGGGTTGAGGGGGCTATCTGGAAACACCATATATTTT	CASSPPGLRGLSGNTIYF
.	TRBV5-5	once	TRBJ1-1	TGTGCCAGCAGCTTCGACAGGAACACTGAAGCTTTCTTT	CASSFDRNTEAFF
.	TRBV11-2	.	TRBJ1-4	TGTGCCAGCAGCAGAGACAACTCGAAACTGTTTTTT	CASSRDNSKLFF
.	TRBV10-1	.	TRBJ2-1	TGCGCCAGCAGTGAGTCGAAAGACGGGGGGCGTCGTTCCAATGAGCAGTTCTTC	CASSESKDGGRRSNEQFF
.	TRBV2	once	TRBJ2-7	TGTGCCAGCAGTGAAAGAGCGGTTCTCTCCTACGAGCAGTACTTC	CASSERAVLSYEQYF
TRBD2	TRBV9	.	TRBJ2-7	TGTGCCAGCAGCGGGGGAGGGGAAAACGAGCAGTACTTC	CASSGGGENEQYF
TRBD1	TRBV9	.	TRBJ1-1	TGTGCCAGCAGCGTAGGACAGGGGGCTGTCACTGAAGCTTTCTTT	CASSVGQGAVTEAFF
.	TRBV19	.	TRBJ1-2	TGTGCCAGTAGTCCCGGAGCGAGAGAAATTGGCTACACCTTC	CASSPGAREIGYTF
TRBD2	TRBV11-2	.	TRBJ2-6	TGTGCCAGCAGCTTGTGGGAGGGCCCCACTTTATCTGGGGCCAACGTCCTGACTTTC	CASSLWEGPTLSGANVLTF
TRBD1	TRBV5-8	once	TRBJ1-4	TGTGCCAGCAGCTCTGTGGACAGGGGAGGTACCAAAAAACTGTTTTTT	CASSSVDRGGTKKLFF
.	TRBV5-1	.	TRBJ2-4	TGCGCCAGCAGCGGGGGCGGGCTTAGGGACATTCAGTACTTC	CASSGGGLRDIQYF
.	TRBV5-1	few	TRBJ1-2	TGCGCCAGCAGCTTAGCGGTTTACTATGGCTACACCTTC	CASSLAVYYGYTF
TRBD2	TRBV5-1	.	TRBJ2-7	TGCGCCAGCAGACTACTAGCGGGGACAACCTACGAGCAGTACTTC	CASRLLAGTTYEQYF
TRBD1	TRBV9	.	TRBJ1-3	TGTGCCAGCAGCGTCGCCCAGGGACAGGGCTCTGGAAACACCATATATTTT	CASSVAQGQGSGNTIYF
.	TRBV9	.	TRBJ2-2	TGTGCCAGCAGCCCAAATGATGGGGGCTACACCGGGGAGCTGTTTTTT	CASSPNDGGYTGELFF
.	TRBV11-2	.	TRBJ2-4	TGTGCCAGCAGCCCCGGGATAGCCAAAAACATTCAGTACTTC	CASSPGIAKNIQYF
.	TRBV6-1	.	TRBJ2-7	TGTGCCAGCAGTTTCTGGGGGACTTCGTACGAGCAGTACTTC	CASSFWGTSYEQYF
TRBD2	TRBV5-1	.	TRBJ2-1	TGCGCCAGCAGCTTGGGGCCGGAAGCGGGGGGACAGTTCTTC	CASSLGPEAGGQFF
TRBD1	TRBV10-3	.	TRBJ1-5	TGTGCCATCAGTGCGACAGGGTCCAATCAGCCCCAGCATTTT	CAISATGSNQPQHF
TRBD1	TRBV11-3	.	TRBJ2-2	TGTGCCAGCAGCTTAGGCAGGGGGCGAGGCACCGGGGAGCTGTTTTTT	CASSLGRGRGTGELFF
.	TRBV7-2	.	TRBJ1-1	TGTGCCAGCAGCTATCTCAGGGGTAACACTGAAGCTTTCTTT	CASSYLRGNTEAFF
TRBD1	TRBV20-1	.	TRBJ1-1	TGCAGTGCTAGAGGCATGGACAGGGGTTTTTTT	CSARGMDRGFF
TRBD2	TRBV27	few	TRBJ2-7	TGTGCCAGCAGTTTCGTGACTAGCGGGAGTTACGAGCAGTACTTC	CASSFVTSGSYEQYF
TRBD2	TRBV5-3	.	TRBJ2-5	TGTGCCAGAGTCCCTTTAGCGGGAAAACAAGAGACCCAGTACTTC	CARVPLAGKQETQYF
TRBD1	TRBV7-2	.	TRBJ1-1	TGTGCCAGCAGAATACAGGGGGCAACTGAAGCTTTCTTT	CASRIQGATEAFF
TRBD1	TRBV5-6	.	TRBJ1-2	TGTGCCAGCAGCCCGGGACAGGGGGGGCGTGGCTACACCTTC	CASSPGQGGRGYTF
.	TRBV7-9	.	TRBJ1-2	TGTGCCAGCAGCCCCCCAGGGAACTATGGCTACACCTTC	CASSPPGNYGYTF
TRBD2	TRBV2	few	TRBJ2-2	TGTGCCAGCAGGCGACTAGCAACCGGGGAGCTGTTTTTT	CASRRLATGELFF
TRBD1	TRBV10-3	.	TRBJ2-1	TGTGCCATCAGTGAGGGCGAGGGGGCTTCCTACAATGAGCAGTTCTTC	CAISEGEGASYNEQFF
TRBD2	TRBV4-2	.	TRBJ2-5	TGTGCCAGCAGCCAAGGGGTAGCGGGAGGGCCGGTAGAGACCCAGTACTTC	CASSQGVAGGPVETQYF
.	TRBV9	.	TRBJ1-3	TGTGCCAGCAGCGTAGACCACAGGGCTGGAAACACCATATATTTT	CASSVDHRAGNTIYF
TRBD1	TRBV9	.	TRBJ2-7	TGTGCCAGCAGCGCTAGACCCGGGACAGCCTCCTACGAGCAGTACTTC	CASSARPGTASYEQYF
TRBD1	TRBV27	.	TRBJ1-2	TGTGCCAGCAGTCCCGGGACAGGGGGCTTCTTCAACTATGGCTACACCTTC	CASSPGTGGFFNYGYTF
TRBD1	TRBV9	.	TRBJ1-2	TGTGCCAGCAGCACAACGACAGGGTTCATGCCTGGAGGCTACACCTTC	CASSTTTGFMPGGYTF
.	TRBV19	.	TRBJ1-1	TGTGCCAGTAGTTGGGGGGGAATGAACACTGAAGCTTTCTTT	CASSWGGMNTEAFF
.	TRBV11-1	.	TRBJ1-1	TGTGCCAGCAGCGCAGGGTGGGTCACTGAAGCTTTCTTT	CASSAGWVTEAFF
TRBD1	TRBV6-1	.	TRBJ1-1	TGTGCCAGCAAGCTCGGGACAGGGGGCGCGGCTTTCTTT	CASKLGTGGAAFF
TRBD1	TRBV18	.	TRBJ1-2	TGTGCCAGCTCACCAGGGACAGGGACCGGAGGCTACACCTTC	CASSPGTGTGGYTF